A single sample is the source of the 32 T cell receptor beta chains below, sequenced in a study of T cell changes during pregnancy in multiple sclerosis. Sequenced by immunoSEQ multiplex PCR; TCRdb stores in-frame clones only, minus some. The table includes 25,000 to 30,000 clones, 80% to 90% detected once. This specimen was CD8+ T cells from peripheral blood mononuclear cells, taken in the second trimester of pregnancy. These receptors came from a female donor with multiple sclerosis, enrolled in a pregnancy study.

The CDR3 is CATSRERDATNEKLFF. In DNA form, the CDR3 reads TGTGCCACCAGCAGAGAACGGGATGCAACTAATGAAAAACTGTTTTTT. The chain uses TRBV15 and TRBJ1-4, with D unclear. The CDR3 is 16 residues long. The V end was cut by 0 bases, the J end by 0 bases, with 8 bases between. CDR1 and CDR2 (germline): LNHNV, YYDKDF (reference sequence).

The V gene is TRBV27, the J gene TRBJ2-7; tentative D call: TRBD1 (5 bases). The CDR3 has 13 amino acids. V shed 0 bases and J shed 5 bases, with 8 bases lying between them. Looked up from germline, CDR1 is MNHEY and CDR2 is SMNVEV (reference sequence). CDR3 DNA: TGTGCCAGCAGTTTATCAGGGGTGCACGAGCAGTACTTC. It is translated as CASSLSGVHEQYF.

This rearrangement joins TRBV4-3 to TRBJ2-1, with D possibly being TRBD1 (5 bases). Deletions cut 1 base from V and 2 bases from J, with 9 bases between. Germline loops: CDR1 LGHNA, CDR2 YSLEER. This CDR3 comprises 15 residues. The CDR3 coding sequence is TGCGCCAGCAGCCAAGCCAGGGTCACCTACAATGAGCAGTTCTTC. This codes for CASSQARVTYNEQFF.

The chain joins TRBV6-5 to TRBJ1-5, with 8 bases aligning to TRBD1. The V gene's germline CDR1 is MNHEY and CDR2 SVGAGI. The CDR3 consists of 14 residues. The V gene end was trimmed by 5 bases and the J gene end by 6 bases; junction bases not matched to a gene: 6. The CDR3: CASSNRQGSQPQHF. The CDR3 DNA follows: TGTGCCAGCAGTAACCGACAGGGGAGTCAGCCCCAGCATTTT.

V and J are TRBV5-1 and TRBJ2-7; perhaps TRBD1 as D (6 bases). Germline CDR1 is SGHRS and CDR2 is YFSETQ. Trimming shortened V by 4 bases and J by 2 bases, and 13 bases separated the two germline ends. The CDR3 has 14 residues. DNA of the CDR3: TGCGCCAGCAGCCCAATGGACAGACCCTACGAGCAGTACTTC. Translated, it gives CASSPMDRPYEQYF.

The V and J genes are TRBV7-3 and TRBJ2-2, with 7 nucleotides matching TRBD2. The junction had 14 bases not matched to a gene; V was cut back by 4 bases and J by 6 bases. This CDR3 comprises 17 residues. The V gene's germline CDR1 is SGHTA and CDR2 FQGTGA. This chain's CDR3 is CASSSFPGGVSPGELFF. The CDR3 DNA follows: TGTGCCAGCAGCTCCTTCCCGGGGGGAGTTAGCCCCGGGGAGCTGTTTTTT.

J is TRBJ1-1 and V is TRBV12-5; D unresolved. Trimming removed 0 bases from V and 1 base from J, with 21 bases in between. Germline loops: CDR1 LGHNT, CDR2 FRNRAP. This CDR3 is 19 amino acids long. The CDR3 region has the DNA TGTGCTAGTGGTTTGGTACTGGCGGATGACTTAACCGGGAACACTGAAGCTTTCTTT. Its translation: CASGLVLADDLTGNTEAFF.

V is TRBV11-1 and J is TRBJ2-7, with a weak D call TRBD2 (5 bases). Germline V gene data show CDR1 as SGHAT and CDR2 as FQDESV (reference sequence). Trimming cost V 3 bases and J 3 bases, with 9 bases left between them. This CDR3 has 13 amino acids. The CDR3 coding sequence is TGTGCCAGCAGCTTCGGACTTGACTACGAGCAGTACTTC. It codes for CASSFGLDYEQYF. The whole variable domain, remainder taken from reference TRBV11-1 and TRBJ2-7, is EAEVAQSPRYKITEKSQAVAFWCDPISGHATLYWYRQILGQGPELLVQFQDESVVDDSQLPKDRFSAERLKGVDSTLKIQPAELGDSAMYLCASSFGLDYEQYFGPGTRLTVT.

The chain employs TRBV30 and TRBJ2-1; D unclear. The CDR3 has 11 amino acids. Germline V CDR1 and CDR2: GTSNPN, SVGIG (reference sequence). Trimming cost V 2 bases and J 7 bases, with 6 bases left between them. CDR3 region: CAWSWRNEQFF. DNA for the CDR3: TGTGCCTGGAGTTGGCGGAATGAGCAGTTCTTC.

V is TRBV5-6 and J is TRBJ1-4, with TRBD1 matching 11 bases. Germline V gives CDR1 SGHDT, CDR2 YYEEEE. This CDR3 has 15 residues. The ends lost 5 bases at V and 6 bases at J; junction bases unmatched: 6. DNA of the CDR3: TGTGCCAGCAGTTTCCCGGGACAGGGGGATGAAAAACTGTTTTTT. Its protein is CASSFPGQGDEKLFF.

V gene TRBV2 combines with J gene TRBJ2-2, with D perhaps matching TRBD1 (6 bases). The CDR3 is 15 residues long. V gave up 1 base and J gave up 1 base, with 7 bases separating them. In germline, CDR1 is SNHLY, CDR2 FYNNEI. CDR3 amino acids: CASSEEGENTGELFF. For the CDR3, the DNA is TGTGCCAGCAGTGAAGAGGGGGAGAACACCGGGGAGCTGTTTTTT.

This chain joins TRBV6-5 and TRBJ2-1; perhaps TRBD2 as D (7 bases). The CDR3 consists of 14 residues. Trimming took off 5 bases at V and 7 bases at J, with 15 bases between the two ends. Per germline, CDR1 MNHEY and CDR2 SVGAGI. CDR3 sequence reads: CASSNQQGGNEQFF. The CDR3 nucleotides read TGTGCCAGCAGTAATCAACAGGGAGGGAATGAGCAGTTCTTC.

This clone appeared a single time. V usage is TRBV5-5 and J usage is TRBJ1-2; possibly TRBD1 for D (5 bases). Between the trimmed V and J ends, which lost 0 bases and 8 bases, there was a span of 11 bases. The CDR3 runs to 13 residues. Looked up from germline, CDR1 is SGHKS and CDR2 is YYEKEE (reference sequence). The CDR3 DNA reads TGTGCCAGCAGCTTGGCGGAGGGGCACGGCTACACCTTC. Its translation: CASSLAEGHGYTF.

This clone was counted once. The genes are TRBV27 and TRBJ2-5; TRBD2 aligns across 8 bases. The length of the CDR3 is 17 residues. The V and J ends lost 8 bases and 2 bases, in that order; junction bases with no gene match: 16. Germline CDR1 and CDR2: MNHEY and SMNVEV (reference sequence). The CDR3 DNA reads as TGTGCCAGCTCCCCTCGAGGTAGCGGGACATTTCAAGAGACCCAGTACTTC. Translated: CASSPRGSGTFQETQYF.

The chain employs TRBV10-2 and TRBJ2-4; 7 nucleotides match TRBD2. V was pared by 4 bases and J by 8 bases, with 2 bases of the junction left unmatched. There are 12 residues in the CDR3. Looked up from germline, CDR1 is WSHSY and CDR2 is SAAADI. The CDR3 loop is CASSGAGDIQYF. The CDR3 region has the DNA TGCGCCAGCAGTGGGGCGGGGGACATTCAGTACTTC.

For the CDR3, the DNA is TGTGCCAGCAGTTGGACACAGAGCAATCAGCCCCAGCATTTT. This gives the protein CASSWTQSNQPQHF. The rearrangement uses TRBV27 and TRBJ1-5, with a weak D call TRBD1 (5 bases). Germline values: CDR1 MNHEY, CDR2 SMNVEV (reference sequence). The CDR3 sequence is 14 residues long. Trimming shortened V by 4 bases and J by 1 base, and 8 bases separated the two germline ends.

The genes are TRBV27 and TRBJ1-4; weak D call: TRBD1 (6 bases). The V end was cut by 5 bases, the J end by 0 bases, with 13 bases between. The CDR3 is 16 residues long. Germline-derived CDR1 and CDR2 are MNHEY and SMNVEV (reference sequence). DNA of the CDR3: TGTGCCAGCAGTCTGCAGGGGAACCCAACTAATGAAAAACTGTTTTTT. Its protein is CASSLQGNPTNEKLFF.

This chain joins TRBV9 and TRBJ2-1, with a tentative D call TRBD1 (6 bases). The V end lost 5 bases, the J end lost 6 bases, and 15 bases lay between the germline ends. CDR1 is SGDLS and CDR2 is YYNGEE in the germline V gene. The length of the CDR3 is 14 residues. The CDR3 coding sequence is TGTGCCAGCAGAGGGGACAAACTGAGCAATGAGCAGTTCTTC. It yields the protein CASRGDKLSNEQFF.

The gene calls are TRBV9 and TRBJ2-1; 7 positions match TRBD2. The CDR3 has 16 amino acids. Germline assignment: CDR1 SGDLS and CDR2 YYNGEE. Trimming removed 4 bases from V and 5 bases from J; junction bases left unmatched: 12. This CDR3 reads CASSPRIAGKNNEQFF. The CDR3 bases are TGTGCCAGCAGCCCCCGGATAGCGGGTAAAAACAATGAGCAGTTCTTC. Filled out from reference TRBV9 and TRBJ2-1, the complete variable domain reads DSGVTQTPKHLITATGQRVTLRCSPRSGDLSVYWYQQSLDQGLQFLIQYYNGEERAKGNILERFSAQQFPDLHSELNLSSLELGDSALYFCASSPRIAGKNNEQFFGPGTRLTVL.

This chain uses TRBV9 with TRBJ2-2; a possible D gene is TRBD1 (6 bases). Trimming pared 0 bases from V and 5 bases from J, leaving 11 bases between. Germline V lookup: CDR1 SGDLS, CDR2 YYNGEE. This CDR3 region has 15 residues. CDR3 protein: CASSVAGQMTGELFF. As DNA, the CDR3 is TGTGCCAGCAGCGTAGCTGGACAGATGACCGGGGAGCTGTTTTTT.

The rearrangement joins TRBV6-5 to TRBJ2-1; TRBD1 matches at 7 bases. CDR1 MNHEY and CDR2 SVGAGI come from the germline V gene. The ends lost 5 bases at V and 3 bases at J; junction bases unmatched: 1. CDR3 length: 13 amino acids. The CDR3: CASSRDSYNEQFF. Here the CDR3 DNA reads TGTGCCAGCAGTCGGGACAGCTACAATGAGCAGTTCTTC.

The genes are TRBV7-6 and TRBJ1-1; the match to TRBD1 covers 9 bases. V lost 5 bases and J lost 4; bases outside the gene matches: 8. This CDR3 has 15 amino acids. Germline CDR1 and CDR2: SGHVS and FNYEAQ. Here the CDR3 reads CASSLSTGGSTEAFF. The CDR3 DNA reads TGTGCCAGCAGCCTTTCGACAGGGGGGAGCACTGAAGCTTTCTTT.

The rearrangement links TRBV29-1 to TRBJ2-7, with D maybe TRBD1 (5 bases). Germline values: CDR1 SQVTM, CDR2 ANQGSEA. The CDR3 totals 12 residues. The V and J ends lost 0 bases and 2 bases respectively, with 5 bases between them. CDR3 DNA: TGCAGCGTTGAAGACAGGGCCTACGAGCAGTACTTC. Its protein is CSVEDRAYEQYF.

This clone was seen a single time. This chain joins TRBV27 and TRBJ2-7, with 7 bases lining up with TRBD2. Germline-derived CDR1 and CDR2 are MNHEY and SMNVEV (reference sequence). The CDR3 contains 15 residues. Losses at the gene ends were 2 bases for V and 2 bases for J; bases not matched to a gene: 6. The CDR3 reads CASSLLASGPYEQYF. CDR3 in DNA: TGTGCCAGCAGTTTACTGGCTAGCGGCCCCTACGAGCAGTACTTC.

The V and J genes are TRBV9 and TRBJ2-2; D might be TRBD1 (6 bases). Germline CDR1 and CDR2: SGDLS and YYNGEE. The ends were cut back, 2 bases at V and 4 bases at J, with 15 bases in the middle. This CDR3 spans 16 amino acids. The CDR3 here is CASSVRRDIITGELFF. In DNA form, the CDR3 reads TGTGCCAGCAGCGTTAGACGGGACATCATCACCGGGGAGCTGTTTTTT.

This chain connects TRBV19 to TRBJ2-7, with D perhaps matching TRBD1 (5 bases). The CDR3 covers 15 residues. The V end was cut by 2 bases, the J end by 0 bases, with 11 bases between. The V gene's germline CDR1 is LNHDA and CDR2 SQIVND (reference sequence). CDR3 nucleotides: TGTGCCAGTAGTATATTTCAGGGCGCCTCCTACGAGCAGTACTTC. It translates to CASSIFQGASYEQYF.

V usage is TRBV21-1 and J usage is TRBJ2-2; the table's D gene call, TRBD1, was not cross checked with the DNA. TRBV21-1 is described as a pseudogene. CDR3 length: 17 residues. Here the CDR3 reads CASSYPLTDKNTGELFF. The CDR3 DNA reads TGTGCCAGCAGCTACCCGCTCACAGATAAGAACACCGGGGAGCTGTTTTTT.

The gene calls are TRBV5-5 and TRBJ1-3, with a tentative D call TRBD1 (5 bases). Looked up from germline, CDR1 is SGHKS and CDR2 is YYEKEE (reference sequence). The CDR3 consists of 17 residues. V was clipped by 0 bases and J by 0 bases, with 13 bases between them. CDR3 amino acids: CASSLDPGVLSGNTIYF. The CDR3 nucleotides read TGTGCCAGCAGCTTGGACCCGGGGGTACTCTCTGGAAACACCATATATTTT. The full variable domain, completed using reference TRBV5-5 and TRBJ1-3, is DAGVTQSPTHLIKTRGQQVTLRCSPISGHKSVSWYQQVLGQGPQFIFQYYEKEERGRGNFPDRFSARQFPNYSSELNVNALLLGDSALYLCASSLDPGVLSGNTIYFGEGSWLTVV.

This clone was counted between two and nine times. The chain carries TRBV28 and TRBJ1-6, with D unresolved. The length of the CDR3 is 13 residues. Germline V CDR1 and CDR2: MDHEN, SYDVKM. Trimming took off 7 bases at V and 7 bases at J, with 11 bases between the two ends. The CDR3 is CASNQILNSPLHF. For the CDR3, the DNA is TGTGCCAGCAACCAGATCCTGAATTCACCCCTCCACTTT.

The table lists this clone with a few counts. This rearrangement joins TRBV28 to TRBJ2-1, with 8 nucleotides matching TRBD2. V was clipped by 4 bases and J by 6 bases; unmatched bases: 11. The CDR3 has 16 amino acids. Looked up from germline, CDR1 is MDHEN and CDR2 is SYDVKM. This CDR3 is CASSSFILTSGNEQFF. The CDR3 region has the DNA TGTGCCAGCAGTTCCTTCATCCTAACTAGCGGCAATGAGCAGTTCTTC.

In DNA form, the CDR3 reads TGCGCCAGCAGCCAAGATCTTGAGGAAAAACTGTTTTTT. This encodes CASSQDLEEKLFF. The V call is TRBV4-1, the J call TRBJ1-4; no clear D. Germline V lookup: CDR1 MGHRA, CDR2 YSYEKL. Trimming stripped 0 bases from V and 8 bases from J, with 7 bases between. This CDR3 has 13 residues.

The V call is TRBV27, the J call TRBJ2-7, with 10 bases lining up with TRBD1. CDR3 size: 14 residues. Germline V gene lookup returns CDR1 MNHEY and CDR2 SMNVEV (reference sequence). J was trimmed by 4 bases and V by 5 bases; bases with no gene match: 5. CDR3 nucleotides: TGTGCCAGCAGTCCAGGGACAGGGGTATACGAGCAGTACTTC. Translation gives CASSPGTGVYEQYF.